This TCR beta chain emerged from a study of monozygotic twins with inflammatory bowel disease (dated by TCRdb to the late 2010s). In the study overall: The complete study included about 30 monozygotic twin pairs: 19 IBD-discordant Danish pairs and nine German pairs, of which four were IBD-concordant and five were IBD-discordant. The search for disease-associated traits relied mainly on comparing, within discordant pairs, IBD patients with their genetically identical healthy co-twins. Each individual had, on average, about 151 000 unique TCRalpha sequences and 181 000 unique TCRbeta sequences available for analysis. General findings and caveats noted by the study authors: Distinction between different T cell subtypes could not be achieved in the analysis. The results gave no support for a single strong signal or clonotype linked to IBD. Because patients received different immunosuppressive treatments, the repertoires may have picked up extra background noise and variability between individuals. A decrease in TCRbeta repertoire diversity, as measured by inverse Simpson index, was observed in IBD patients compared with their healthy co-twins. Fewer clonotypes were shared with other individuals by IBD patients than by healthy twins, most markedly in patients showing signs of disease activity. Repertoire similarity did not differ between concordant and discordant twins, which could be due to limited statistical power.

The method was 5' RACE. For each TCR library, 3,000 to 4,000 ng of total RNA was used. cDNA was synthesized with SMARTScribe reverse transcriptase in eight separate reactions per sample. During cDNA synthesis, template switching was used to introduce unique molecular identifiers that contained a 6-nucleotide sample barcode. TCRalpha and TCRbeta cDNA was amplified in two nested PCRs of approximately 17 and 9 cycles, and bead purification was carried out after each PCR. Before amplification, the cDNA was both treated with uracil DNA-glycosylase and purified with the QIAquick PCR purification kit. In the second PCR, Illumina TruSeq-compatible adapters and sample-specific barcodes were added. TapeStation and Qubit were used to check library quality and concentration, and around 5 ng of each library went into the pool. Pooled libraries were sequenced on an Illumina HiSeq2500 single-index Rapid Run with 2 x 100 bp reads and custom sequencing primers. Under the source paper's analysis protocol: UMI-based consensus assembly with MiGEC version 1.2.6 was used to correct PCR and sequencing errors. V(D)J alignment, clonotype assembly and CDR3 extraction were performed with MiXCR version 2.1.1. Normalisation of gene usage, clonotype sharing and MAIT/NKT TCR abundance was achieved by analysing the top 1000, 10 000 and 20 000 clonotypes per sample. Diversity was computed as the inverse Simpson index with the vegan R package after downsampling to 27 000 UMIs. Statistical testing used paired Mann-Whitney U tests on the discordant twin pairs and applied Benjamini-Hochberg correction for multiple testing. Reads reprocessed by TCRdb are summarized as one entry per CDR3 protein sequence, and DNA is absent. TCRdb, not the authors, supplied the V and J calls. The table for this sample lists 200,000 to 250,000 distinct CDR3 sequences. The ten largest account for less than 2% of the sample.

A roughly 2.5 ml peripheral blood sample was drawn into PAXgene tubes per donor and stored at -80°C. Total RNA was isolated from whole blood with the PAXgene blood miRNA kit on an automated QIAcube, without T cell sorting. Peripheral blood from monozygotic twin pairs, either concordant or discordant for inflammatory bowel disease, underwent deep TCRalpha and TCRbeta repertoire profiling that used unique molecular barcoding. Smoking habits were recorded for all twin pairs, and individuals were classified as current, former or never smokers. CDR1 and CDR2 were assigned from the germline V gene as SNHLY and FYNNEI. The CDR3 has 14 amino acids, counting the end cysteine and phenylalanine. The protein alone is recorded here. Concerning this clonotype: It has no known antigen specificity.

The source of this sequence is a human donor with ulcerative colitis or Crohn's disease, or a healthy co-twin of an affected twin (not recorded which). Recombination linked TRBV2 to TRBJ2-4. Sequenced input: blood. This receptor carries the CDR3 CASRRSGAKNIQYF.